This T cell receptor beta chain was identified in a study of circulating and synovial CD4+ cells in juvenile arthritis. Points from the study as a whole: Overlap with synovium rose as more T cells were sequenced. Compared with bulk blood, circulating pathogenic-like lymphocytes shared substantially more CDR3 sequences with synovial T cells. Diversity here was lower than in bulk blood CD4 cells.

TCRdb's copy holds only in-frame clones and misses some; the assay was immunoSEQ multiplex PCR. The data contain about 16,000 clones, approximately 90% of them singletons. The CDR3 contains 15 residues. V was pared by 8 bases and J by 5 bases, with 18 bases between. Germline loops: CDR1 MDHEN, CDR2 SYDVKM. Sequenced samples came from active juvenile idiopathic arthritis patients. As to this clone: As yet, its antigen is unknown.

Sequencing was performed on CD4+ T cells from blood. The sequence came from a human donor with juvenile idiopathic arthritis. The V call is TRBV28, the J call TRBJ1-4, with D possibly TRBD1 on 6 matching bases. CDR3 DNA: TGTGCCAGCGGCTTGTCAGGGGACCAGAATGAAAAACTGTTTTTT. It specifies CASGLSGDQNEKLFF.